The 4 T cell receptor beta chains listed next were all sequenced from one sample in a study of molecular identifiers for immune sequencing clone quantification. MiXCR, run by TCRdb on the PCR reads, gives a single entry per CDR3 protein. Of 600,000 to 650,000 distinct CDR3 sequences in the sample, 15% to 20% were seen once. The specimen sequenced was naive CD8+ T cells from blood, with Jurkat cell RNA spiked in. Subset meaning: FACS-sorted CD8+CD4-CCR7+CD45RA+ naive T cells. Every receptor here comes from a human donor in good health. Some libraries in this study had Jurkat cell RNA spiked in.

Ten or more counts support this clonotype. The gene calls are TRBV4-3 and TRBJ2-7, with D perhaps TRBD1 (6 bases). The CDR3 sequence is 15 residues long. Trimming took 0 bases from V and 3 from J, leaving 12 bases between them. CDR1 LGHNA and CDR2 YSLEER come from the germline V gene. The chain's CDR3 is CASSQDPGHLYEQYF. In DNA, the CDR3 is TGCGCCAGCAGCCAAGACCCGGGACATCTCTACGAGCAGTACTTC.

This clonotype has ten or more counts. J is TRBJ2-3 and V is TRBV29-1; 7 nucleotides agree with TRBD2. Trimming at V came to 2 bases and at J to 3 bases, leaving 11 bases not matched to a gene. This CDR3 contains 16 residues. Germline V gene lookup returns CDR1 SQVTM and CDR2 ANQGSEA. DNA of the CDR3: TGCAGCGTTGAACCCCACAGGCCGGGGGGTACAGATACGCAGTATTTT. Protein product: CSVEPHRPGGTDTQYF.

As concerns this clonotype: Just one base apart from a much larger clone, this may be a read error. The DNA of the CDR3 is TGCAGTGCTAGTAGGGCACAGGATCTCGTTAGCACAGATACGCAGTATTTT. Translated, it gives CSASRAQDLVSTDTQYF. The V call is TRBV20-1, the J call TRBJ2-3, with D perhaps TRBD1 (5 bases). The CDR3 loop spans 17 amino acids. Germline lookup yields CDR1 DFQATT and CDR2 SNEGSKA (reference sequence). The ends were cut back, 3 bases at V and 0 bases at J, with 19 bases in the middle.

This clonotype was recorded at least ten times. The chain recombines TRBV29-1 with TRBJ2-3; the D call may be TRBD1 or TRBD2 (5 bases each). The CDR3 has 14 residues. With 6 bases removed from V and 4 bases from J, the gap between germline ends came to 17 bases. Germline CDR1 SQVTM, CDR2 ANQGSEA. In nucleotides, the CDR3 is TGCAGCGTCGACACAGGACTGGGACCAGATACGCAGTATTTT. Amino acids: CSVDTGLGPDTQYF.